The 20 T cell receptor beta chains given below trace back to one sample, sequenced in a study of T cell repertoires in cytomegalovirus infection (dated by TCRdb to the late 2010s). Data came from an Illumina HiSeq 1500. The public reads were reanalyzed by TCRdb: fastp trimming at Q25, MiXCR alignment, in-frame beta chains only. Here each entry gathers all rows of one CDR3 protein and keeps the most common genes and DNA. The sample table records 450,000 to 650,000 distinct CDR3 sequences; approximately 26% of these occur just once. Approximately 13% of the sample is in the top ten clones. The sample was PBMCs. These receptors were collected from a human donor in good health (CMV status not recorded). Some clones in this sample may be carry-over from other donors' samples.

The chain combines TRBV7-2 with TRBJ2-3; perhaps TRBD2 as D (5 bases). Germline CDR1 is SGHTA and CDR2 is FQGNSA. This CDR3 is 15 amino acids long. The germline V and J ends were trimmed by 6 bases and 6 bases, with 19 bases remaining between them. The CDR3, as DNA: TGTGCCAGCAGACCCCGGGGATTGGGAACGGATACGCAGTATTTT. Translated: CASRPRGLGTDTQYF. The entire variable domain, with the rest obtained from reference TRBV7-2 and TRBJ2-3, is as follows: GAGVSQSPSNKVTEKGKDVELRCDPISGHTALYWYRQSLGQGLEFLIYFQGNSAPDKSGLPSDRFSAERTGGSVSTLTIQRTQQEDSAVYLCASRPRGLGTDTQYFGPGTRLTVL.

The rearrangement joins TRBV18 to TRBJ2-1; D not resolved. This CDR3 contains 14 residues. Germline V lookup: CDR1 KGHSH, CDR2 LQKENI. V lost 3 bases to trimming and J lost 6 bases, with 12 bases between them. The CDR3 loop reads CASSPPRPSNEQFF. CDR3 bases: TGTGCCAGCTCACCTCCTAGGCCATCCAATGAGCAGTTCTTC. The full variable domain, in which reference TRBV18 and TRBJ2-1 provide the parts outside the CDR3, is NAGVMQNPRHLVRRRGQEARLRCSPMKGHSHVYWYRQLPEEGLKFMVYLQKENIIDESGMPKERFSAEFPKEGPSILRIQQVVRGDSAAYFCASSPPRPSNEQFFGPGTRLTVL.

The rearrangement links TRBV19 to TRBJ1-2; TRBD1 might be the D (6 bases). Per the germline V gene, CDR1 is LNHDA and CDR2 is SQIVND (reference sequence). The CDR3 runs 15 residues. The ends were cut back, 5 bases at V and 2 bases at J, with 15 bases in the middle. In nucleotides, the CDR3 is TGTGCCAGTAGTTTCACCACCCAGGGGAACTATGGCTACACCTTC. It specifies CASSFTTQGNYGYTF.

V is TRBV20-1 and J is TRBJ2-5, with D perhaps TRBD1 (5 bases). There are 14 residues in the CDR3. The V and J ends lost 3 bases and 3 bases respectively, with 14 bases between them. Germline V gene data show CDR1 as DFQATT and CDR2 as SNEGSKA (reference sequence). CDR3 nucleotide sequence: TGCAGTGCTAGCAAAACCCAGGGAAAAGAGACCCAGTACTTC. Protein: CSASKTQGKETQYF.

The rearrangement joins TRBV5-1 to TRBJ2-5; tentatively, D is TRBD2 (6 bases). The germline V gene has CDR1 SGHRS and CDR2 YFSETQ. This CDR3 spans 14 amino acids. Trimming removed 4 bases at V and 5 bases at J, with 15 bases between. DNA for the CDR3: TGCGCCAGCAGCGGAGGGGTGGATGGGGAGACCCAGTACTTC. It specifies CASSGGVDGETQYF.

This rearrangement joins TRBV7-2 to TRBJ2-5; TRBD2 matches at 8 bases. After removal of 5 bases from V and 2 bases from J, the junction contained 7 bases not matched to a gene. The CDR3 loop spans 15 amino acids. Germline V gives CDR1 SGHTA, CDR2 FQGNSA. This CDR3 reads CASSKRSSGQETQYF. The CDR3 nucleotides read TGTGCCAGCAGCAAACGGTCTAGCGGGCAAGAGACCCAGTACTTC.

The table lists this clonotype with a few counts. This rearrangement joins TRBV5-6 to TRBJ1-1, with no clear D. This CDR3 contains 13 residues. V was shortened by 5 bases and J by 0 bases, with 8 bases between the two germline ends. Germline CDR1 SGHDT, CDR2 YYEEEE. The CDR3 loop is CASRLQLNTEAFF. DNA of the CDR3: TGTGCCAGCAGATTACAACTGAACACTGAAGCTTTCTTT.

In regard to this clonotype: Germline is not matched at one junction end, which may reflect a read error. The CDR3 nucleotides read TGTGCCGGCAGTTACCGGGACAGGGTTGGATCACCCCTCCACTTT. Its translation is CAGSYRDRVGSPLHF. This chain links TRBV6-2 or TRBV6-3 with TRBJ1-6; 9 bases fit TRBD1. This CDR3 is built from 15 residues. CDR1 is MNHEY and CDR2 is SVGEGT in the germline V gene.

This clonotype was counted between two and nine times. The chain recombines TRBV12-3 or TRBV12-4 with TRBJ1-2, with 11 bases matching TRBD1. V lost 7 bases to trimming and J lost 7 bases; unmatched junction nucleotides: 11. The CDR3 has 15 residues. The CDR3 nucleotides are TGTGCCAGCATCCTTCGGGGACAGGGGGTACGTGGCTACACCTTC. Its translation is CASILRGQGVRGYTF.

The chain carries TRBV12-3 or TRBV12-4 and TRBJ2-7, with 9 bases aligning to TRBD2. The ends lost 3 bases at V and 0 bases at J; junction bases unmatched: 9. This CDR3 spans 17 amino acids. CDR3 loop: CASSLGGLAGISYEQYF. CDR3 nucleotide sequence: TGTGCCAGCAGTTTGGGTGGGCTAGCGGGGATCTCCTACGAGCAGTACTTC.

This rearrangement joins TRBV6-8 to TRBJ2-7; maybe TRBD2 (6 bases). Per the germline V gene, CDR1 is MNHGY and CDR2 is SAAAGT. This CDR3 contains 12 residues. V gave up 8 bases and J gave up 4 bases, with 12 bases separating them. CDR3 DNA sequence: TGTGCCAGCTCGCTAGCGAAGTACGAGCAGTACTTC. Amino acid sequence: CASSLAKYEQYF.

This clonotype was detected only once. The CDR3 region is CASSYPGLAVDNEQFF. The CDR3 DNA reads TGTGCCAGCAGTTACCCGGGACTAGCGGTCGACAATGAGCAGTTCTTC. V gene TRBV6-2 or TRBV6-3 combines with J gene TRBJ2-1; 11 bases line up with TRBD2. V was pared by 2 bases and J by 5 bases, with 5 bases of the junction left unmatched. This CDR3 contains 16 residues. Per germline, CDR1 MNHEY and CDR2 SVGEGT.

In its sample, this clonotype was seen a few times. The CDR3 loop reads CASSLAGVTQYF. In nucleotides, the CDR3 is TGTGCCAGCAGTCTCGCGGGGGTTACGCAGTATTTT. The gene calls are TRBV6-6 and TRBJ2-3; TRBD2 matches 7 bases. Germline loops: CDR1 MNHNY, CDR2 SVGAGI (reference sequence). This CDR3 region has 12 residues. With 5 bases clipped from V and 8 bases from J, the junction kept 4 bases outside the gene matches.

This clonotype was detected ten times or more. The V and J genes are TRBV7-9 and TRBJ2-3, with 13 bases lining up with TRBD2. The germline CDR1 and CDR2 sequences are SEHNR and FQNEAQ (reference sequence). The junction had 13 bases not matched to a gene; V was cut back by 4 bases and J by 3 bases. The CDR3 spans 19 residues. CDR3 DNA sequence: TGTGCCAGCAGCTCCACAGGGGGGACTAGCGGGAAAGGGACAGATACGCAGTATTTT. Amino acid sequence: CASSSTGGTSGKGTDTQYF. The variable domain in full, completed from reference TRBV7-9 and TRBJ2-3, reads DTGVSQNPRHKITKRGQNVTFRCDPISEHNRLYWYRQTLGQGPEFLTYFQNEAQLEKSRLLSDRFSAERPKGSFSTLEIQRTEQGDSAMYLCASSSTGGTSGKGTDTQYFGPGTRLTVL.

This clonotype was seen only a few times. This sequence joins TRBV7-9 and TRBJ2-7; D tentatively fits TRBD1 or TRBD2 (5 bases each). CDR1 and CDR2 (germline): SEHNR, FQNEAQ (reference sequence). The CDR3 length is 17 residues. V was trimmed by 5 bases and J by 1 base, leaving 21 bases between them. CDR3 sequence reads: CASSPLKGAGSSYEQYF. For the CDR3, the DNA is TGTGCCAGCAGCCCACTAAAGGGCGCAGGGAGTTCCTACGAGCAGTACTTC. The entire variable domain, with the rest obtained from reference TRBV7-9 and TRBJ2-7, is as follows: DTGVSQNPRHKITKRGQNVTFRCDPISEHNRLYWYRQTLGQGPEFLTYFQNEAQLEKSRLLSDRFSAERPKGSFSTLEIQRTEQGDSAMYLCASSPLKGAGSSYEQYFGPGTRLTVT.

This chain links TRBV12-3 or TRBV12-4 with TRBJ1-5; a possible D gene is TRBD1 (5 bases). The CDR3 runs to 14 residues. With 5 bases removed from V and 7 bases from J, the gap between germline ends came to 15 bases. CDR3 in DNA: TGTGCCAGCAGTGATTACCAGGGAGGGCAGCCCCAGCATTTT. This codes for CASSDYQGGQPQHF.

This clonotype has just a few counts. V is TRBV27 and J is TRBJ2-1; tentatively, D is TRBD1 (6 bases). Trimming stripped 3 bases from V and 7 bases from J, with 13 bases between. The CDR3 length is 14 residues. Germline V gene sequence: CDR1 MNHEY, CDR2 SMNVEV (reference sequence). For the CDR3, the DNA is TGTGCCAGCAGTTTCCGGGACACCCCGAATGAGCAGTTCTTC. Protein sequence: CASSFRDTPNEQFF.

This clonotype was counted only a few times. The chain carries TRBV9 and TRBJ2-5; D not certain. The CDR3 totals 13 residues. V gave up 0 bases and J gave up 0 bases, with 3 bases separating them. CDR1 SGDLS and CDR2 YYNGEE come from the germline V gene. For the CDR3, the DNA is TGTGCCAGCAGCGTAGCGAACCAAGAGACCCAGTACTTC. This sequence encodes CASSVANQETQYF.

The chain has TRBV19 and TRBJ1-2; D possibly corresponds to TRBD1 (5 bases). Germline V gene lookup returns CDR1 LNHDA and CDR2 SQIVND (reference sequence). The CDR3 has 16 amino acids. V lost 6 bases to trimming and J lost 0 bases, with 17 bases between them. The CDR3 DNA reads as TGTGCCAGTAGAAGAAAGGGCAGGGATTCTAACTATGGCTACACCTTC. Amino acid sequence: CASRRKGRDSNYGYTF.

J is TRBJ1-1 and V is TRBV7-9; 7 bases are a match to TRBD1. Trimming removed 4 bases from V and 6 bases from J; junction bases left unmatched: 8. Per the germline V gene, CDR1 is SEHNR and CDR2 is FQNEAQ (reference sequence). This CDR3 comprises 14 residues. The CDR3 loop reads CASSSENRGPEAFF. DNA of the CDR3: TGTGCCAGCAGCTCGGAGAACAGGGGACCTGAAGCTTTCTTT.